This T cell receptor (beta chain) was retrieved from a study of cytomegalovirus exposure and HLA in healthy donors. Profiling relied on immunoSEQ multiplex PCR, and the TCRdb table lists in-frame clones only, not all of them. The data show more than 250,000 clones, roughly 90% seen once. This sequence originates from a woman aged 18-29 years in good health and CMV-seronegative. Sequencing was done on a sample of PBMCs.

The CDR3 sequence is CASSLWQGKDEQYF. The CDR3, as DNA: TGTGCCAGCAGCTTGTGGCAGGGTAAGGACGAGCAGTACTTC. The chain combines TRBV5-8 with TRBJ2-7, with TRBD1 as a possible D gene (5 bases). This CDR3 is built from 14 residues. The V gene's germline CDR1 is SGHTS and CDR2 YDEGEE. Trimming pared 1 base from V and 5 bases from J, leaving 13 bases between.